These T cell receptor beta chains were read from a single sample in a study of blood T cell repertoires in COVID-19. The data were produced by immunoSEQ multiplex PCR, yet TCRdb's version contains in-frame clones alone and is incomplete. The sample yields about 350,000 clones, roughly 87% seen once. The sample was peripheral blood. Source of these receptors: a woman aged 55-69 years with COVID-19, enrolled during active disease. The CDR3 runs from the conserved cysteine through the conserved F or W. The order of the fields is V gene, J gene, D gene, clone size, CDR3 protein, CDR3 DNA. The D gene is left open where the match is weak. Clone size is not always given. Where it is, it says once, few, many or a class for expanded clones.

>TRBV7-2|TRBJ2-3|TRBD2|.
CASSPLAGGTNTQYF
TGTGCCAGCAGCCCGTTAGCGGGGGGCACAAATACGCAGTATTTT
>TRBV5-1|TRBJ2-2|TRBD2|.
CASMGRGRNTGELFF
TGCGCCAGCATGGGGCGGGGGAGGAACACCGGGGAGCTGTTTTTT
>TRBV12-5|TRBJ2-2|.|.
CASGFRRTALYTGELFF
TGTGCTAGTGGTTTCAGAAGGACAGCGCTGTACACCGGGGAGCTGTTTTTT
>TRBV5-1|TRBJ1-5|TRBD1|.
CASSLAGTANQPQHF
TGCGCCAGCAGCTTGGCCGGGACAGCTAATCAGCCCCAGCATTTT
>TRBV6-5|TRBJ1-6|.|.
CASSYAGVRNSPLHF
TGTGCCAGCAGTTACGCAGGGGTGCGAAATTCACCCCTCCACTTT
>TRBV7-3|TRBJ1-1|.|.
CASSLIGQGSTEAFF
TGTGCCAGCAGCTTAATAGGGCAGGGGAGCACTGAAGCTTTCTTT
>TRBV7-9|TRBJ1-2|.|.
CASSFSRSDFDYGYTF
TGTGCCAGCAGCTTTTCCCGGAGTGATTTCGACTATGGCTACACCTTC
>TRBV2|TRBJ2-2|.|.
CASSVLSDTGELFF
TGTGCCAGCAGTGTGCTCTCGGACACCGGGGAGCTGTTTTTT
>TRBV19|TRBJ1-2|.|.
CASSTLTRGYTF
TGTGCCAGTAGTACCCTGACACGTGGCTACACCTTC
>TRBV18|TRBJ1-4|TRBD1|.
CASSPGTGGEKLFF
TGTGCCAGCTCACCGGGGACAGGAGGGGAAAAACTGTTTTTT
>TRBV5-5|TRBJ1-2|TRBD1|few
CASSFDRDPVLVYGYTF
TGTGCCAGCAGCTTCGACAGGGACCCTGTACTTGTCTATGGCTACACCTTC
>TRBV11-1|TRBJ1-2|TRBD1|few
CASSRDRTTSGYTF
TGTGCCAGCAGCCGGGACAGAACTACTTCTGGCTACACCTTC
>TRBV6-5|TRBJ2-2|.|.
CASRRGLTNTGELFF
TGTGCCAGCAGGCGGGGACTGACGAACACCGGGGAGCTGTTTTTT
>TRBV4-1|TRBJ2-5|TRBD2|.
CASSQATSGGAETQYF
TGCGCCAGCAGCCAAGCGACTAGCGGGGGGGCAGAGACCCAGTACTTC
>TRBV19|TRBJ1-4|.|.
CASNEGATNEKLFF
TGTGCCAGTAACGAGGGAGCAACTAATGAAAAACTGTTTTTT
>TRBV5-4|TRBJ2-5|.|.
CASSLAGSASETQYF
TGTGCCAGCAGCTTGGCGGGTTCGGCGTCCGAGACCCAGTACTTC
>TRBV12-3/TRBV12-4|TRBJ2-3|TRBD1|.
CASSLVSRGTYF
TGTGCCAGCAGTTTAGTGAGCAGGGGGACGTATTTT
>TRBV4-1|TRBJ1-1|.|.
CASSQTPEGGENTEAFF
TGCGCCAGCAGCCAGACTCCAGAGGGAGGGGAAAACACTGAAGCTTTCTTT
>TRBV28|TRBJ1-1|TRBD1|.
CASSPGTGGFNTEAFF
TGTGCCAGCAGTCCCGGGACAGGGGGTTTTAACACTGAAGCTTTCTTT
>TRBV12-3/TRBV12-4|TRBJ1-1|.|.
CASSFREATEAFF
TGTGCCAGCAGTTTTCGCGAGGCGACTGAAGCTTTCTTT
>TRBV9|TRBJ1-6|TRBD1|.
CASSPQTGPSNSPLHF
TGTGCCAGCAGCCCGCAGACAGGGCCTTCTAATTCACCCCTCCACTTT
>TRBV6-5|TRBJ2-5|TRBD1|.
CASSSPGQGTQYF
TGTGCCAGCAGTTCACCGGGACAGGGTACCCAGTACTTC
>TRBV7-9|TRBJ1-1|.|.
CASSLSSSGTEAFF
TGTGCCAGCAGCCTCTCGTCCTCCGGCACTGAAGCTTTCTTT
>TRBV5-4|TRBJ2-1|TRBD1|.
CASSLTGTGYNEQFF
TGTGCCAGCAGCTTGACCGGGACAGGCTACAATGAGCAGTTCTTC
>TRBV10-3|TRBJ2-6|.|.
CATNPHTRYSGANVLTF
TGTGCCACCAATCCACACACTAGATACTCTGGGGCCAACGTCCTGACTTTC
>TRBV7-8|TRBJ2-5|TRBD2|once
CASSPRGRGGIAMETQYF
TGTGCCAGCAGCCCGAGAGGGAGGGGTGGCATTGCGATGGAGACCCAGTACTTC
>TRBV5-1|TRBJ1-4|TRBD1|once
CASSLSPTGAYEKLFF
TGCGCCAGCAGCTTGAGCCCGACAGGGGCTTATGAAAAACTGTTTTTT
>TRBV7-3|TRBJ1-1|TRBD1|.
CASSQQGSTEAFF
TGTGCCAGCAGCCAACAGGGGTCAACTGAAGCTTTCTTT
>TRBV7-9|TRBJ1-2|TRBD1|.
CASSPTGQGDYGYTF
TGTGCCAGCAGCCCTACGGGACAGGGGGACTATGGCTACACCTTC
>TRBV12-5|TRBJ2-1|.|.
CASGPEGIGDSLNEQFF
TGTGCTAGTGGTCCCGAGGGGATAGGGGACTCGCTCAATGAGCAGTTCTTC
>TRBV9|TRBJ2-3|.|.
CASSPLGGTDTQYF
TGTGCCAGCAGCCCACTAGGCGGCACAGATACGCAGTATTTT
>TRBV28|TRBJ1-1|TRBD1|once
CASSPGQGYAFF
TGTGCCAGCAGTCCTGGACAGGGGTATGCTTTCTTT
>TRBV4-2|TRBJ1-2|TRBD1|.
CASSQLGTGGVSGYTF
TGTGCCAGCAGCCAGCTCGGGACAGGGGGGGTTTCGGGCTACACCTTC
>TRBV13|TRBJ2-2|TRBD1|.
CASSLQGQGNTGELFF
TGTGCCAGCAGCTTACAGGGACAGGGGAACACCGGGGAGCTGTTTTTT
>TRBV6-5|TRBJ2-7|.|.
CASSYEPSSLREQYF
TGTGCCAGCAGTTATGAACCGAGCTCCCTGAGGGAGCAGTACTTC
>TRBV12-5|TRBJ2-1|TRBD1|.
CASGQPGQGHNEQFF
TGTGCTAGTGGCCAACCGGGACAGGGGCACAATGAGCAGTTCTTC
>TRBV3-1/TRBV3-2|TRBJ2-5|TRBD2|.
CASSQAFTSGGQETQYF
TGTGCCAGCAGCCAAGCGTTTACTAGCGGGGGACAAGAGACCCAGTACTTC
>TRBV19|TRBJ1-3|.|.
CASSRRDPGNTIYF
TGTGCCAGTAGTAGGAGGGACCCTGGAAACACCATATATTTT
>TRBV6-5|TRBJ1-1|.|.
CASIQPGQNTEAFF
TGTGCCAGCATCCAGCCTGGACAGAACACTGAAGCTTTCTTT
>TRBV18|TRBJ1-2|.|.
CASSPSSGPSIGYTF
TGTGCCAGCTCACCAAGCTCAGGGCCTTCTATAGGCTACACCTTC
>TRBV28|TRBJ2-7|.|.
CASRGTSSYEQYF
TGTGCCAGCAGGGGCACTAGCTCCTACGAGCAGTACTTC